This T cell receptor beta chain is drawn from a study of cytomegalovirus exposure and HLA in healthy donors. Study-level information: In an earlier analysis, 117 million unique TCR beta sequences were found from about 190 million T cells.

Study-level results: In a later analysis, TCR beta V- and J-gene trimming showed a link to a missense DCLRE1C variant. Productive rates of about 90% or about 30% were seen for most TCR beta V segments in an earlier analysis. In vitro testing confirmed a few CMV-associated chains as specific for CMV antigens.

Germline V gene sequence: CDR1 SQVTM, CDR2 ANQGSEA. The CDR3 extends over 14 amino acids. V lost 4 bases, J lost 2 bases, and 11 bases lay in between. Regarding this clone: Its antigen is not known.

PCR employed 60 Vbeta and 13 Jbeta primers. Profiling relied on immunoSEQ multiplex PCR, and the TCRdb table lists in-frame clones only, not all of them. The sample includes about 150,000 clones, 70% to 80% of them seen just once. Input material: PBMCs. The chain couples TRBV29-1 to TRBJ1-4; TRBD1 is a possible D gene (5 bases). The receptor was derived from a man between 25 and 39 years old in good health and CMV-seropositive. CDR3 coding DNA: TGCAGCGTTGCTTATGGGACTACTAATGAAAAACTGTTTTTT. Residues: CSVAYGTTNEKLFF. The full variable domain, rest sourced from reference TRBV29-1 and TRBJ1-4, is SAVISQKPSRDICQRGTSLTIQCQVDSQVTMMFWYRQQPGQSLTLIATANQGSEATYESGFVIDKFPISRPNLTFSTLTVSNMSPEDSSIYLCSVAYGTTNEKLFFGSGTQLSVL.